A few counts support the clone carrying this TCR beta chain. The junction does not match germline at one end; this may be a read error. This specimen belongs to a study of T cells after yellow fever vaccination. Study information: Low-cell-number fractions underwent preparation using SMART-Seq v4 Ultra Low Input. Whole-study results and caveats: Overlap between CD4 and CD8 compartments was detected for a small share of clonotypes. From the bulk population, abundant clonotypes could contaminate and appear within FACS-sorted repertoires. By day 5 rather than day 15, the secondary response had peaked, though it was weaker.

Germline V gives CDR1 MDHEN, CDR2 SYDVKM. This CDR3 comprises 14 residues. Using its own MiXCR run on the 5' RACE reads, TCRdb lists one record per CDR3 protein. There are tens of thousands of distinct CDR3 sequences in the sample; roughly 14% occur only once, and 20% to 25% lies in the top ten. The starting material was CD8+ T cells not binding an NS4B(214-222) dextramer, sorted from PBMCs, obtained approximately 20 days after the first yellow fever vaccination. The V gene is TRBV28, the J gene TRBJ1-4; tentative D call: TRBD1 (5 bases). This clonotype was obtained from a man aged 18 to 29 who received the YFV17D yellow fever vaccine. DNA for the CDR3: TGTGCAAGCAGTGCCGGGACGGGGGAGGAAAAACTGTTTTTT. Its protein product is CASSAGTGEEKLFF. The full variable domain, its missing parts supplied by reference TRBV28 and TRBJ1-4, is DVKVTQSSRYLVKRTGEKVFLECVQDMDHENMFWYRQDPGLGLRLIYFSYDVKMKEKGDIPEGYSVSREKKERFSLILESASTNQTSMYLCASSAGTGEEKLFFGSGTQLSVL.